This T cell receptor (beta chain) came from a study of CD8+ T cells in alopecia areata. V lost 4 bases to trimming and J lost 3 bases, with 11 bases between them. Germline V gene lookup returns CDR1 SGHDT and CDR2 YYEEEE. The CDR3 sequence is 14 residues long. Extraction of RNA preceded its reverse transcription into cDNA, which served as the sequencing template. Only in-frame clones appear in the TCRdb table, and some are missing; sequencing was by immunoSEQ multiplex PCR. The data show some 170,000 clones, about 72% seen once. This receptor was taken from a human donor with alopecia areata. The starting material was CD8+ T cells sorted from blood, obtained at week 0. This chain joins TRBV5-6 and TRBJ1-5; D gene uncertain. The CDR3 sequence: CASSPRPINQPQHF. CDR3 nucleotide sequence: TGTGCCAGCAGCCCGCGGCCCATCAATCAGCCCCAGCATTTT.